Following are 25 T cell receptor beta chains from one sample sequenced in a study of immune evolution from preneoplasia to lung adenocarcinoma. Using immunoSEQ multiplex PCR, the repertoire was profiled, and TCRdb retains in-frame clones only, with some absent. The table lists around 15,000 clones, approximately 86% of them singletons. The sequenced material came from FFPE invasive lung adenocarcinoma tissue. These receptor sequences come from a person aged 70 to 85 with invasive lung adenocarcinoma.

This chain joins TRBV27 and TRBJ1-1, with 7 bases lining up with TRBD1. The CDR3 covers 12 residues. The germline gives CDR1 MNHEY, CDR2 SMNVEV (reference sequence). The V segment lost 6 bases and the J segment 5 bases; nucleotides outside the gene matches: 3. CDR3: CASSMDRTEAFF. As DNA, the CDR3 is TGTGCCAGCAGCATGGACAGGACTGAAGCTTTCTTT.

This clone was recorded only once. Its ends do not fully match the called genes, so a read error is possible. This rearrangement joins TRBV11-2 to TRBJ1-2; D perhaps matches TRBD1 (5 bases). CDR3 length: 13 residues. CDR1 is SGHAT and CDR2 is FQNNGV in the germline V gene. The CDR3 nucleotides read TGTGCCAGCAGCTTAGACGGCCCGGGGGGGACTCACTTC. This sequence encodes CASSLDGPGGTHF. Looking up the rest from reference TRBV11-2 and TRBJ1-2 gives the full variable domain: EAGVAQSPRYKIIEKRQSVAFWCNPISGHATLYWYQQILGQGPKLLIQFQNNGVVDDSQLPKDRFSAERLKGVDSTLKIQPAKLEDSAVYLCASSLDGPGGTHFGSGTRLTVV.

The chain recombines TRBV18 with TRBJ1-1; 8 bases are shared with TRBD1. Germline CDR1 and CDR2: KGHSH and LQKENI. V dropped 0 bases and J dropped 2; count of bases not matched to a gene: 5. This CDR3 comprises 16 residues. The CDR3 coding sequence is TGTGCCAGCTCACCACCGAACAGGGGGAGAAACACTGAAGCTTTCTTT. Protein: CASSPPNRGRNTEAFF.

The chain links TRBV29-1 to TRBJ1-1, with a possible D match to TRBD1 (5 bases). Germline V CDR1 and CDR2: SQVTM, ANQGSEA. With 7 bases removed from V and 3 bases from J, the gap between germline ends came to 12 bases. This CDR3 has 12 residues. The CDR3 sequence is CSGGEIDTEAFF. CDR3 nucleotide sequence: TGCAGCGGAGGGGAAATAGACACTGAAGCTTTCTTT.

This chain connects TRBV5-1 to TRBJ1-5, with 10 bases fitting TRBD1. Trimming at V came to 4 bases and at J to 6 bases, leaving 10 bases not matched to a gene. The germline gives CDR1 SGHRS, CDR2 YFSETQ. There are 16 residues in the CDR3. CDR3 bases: TGCGCCAGCAGCCCAACAGGACAGGGGGGAGGTCAGCCCCAGCATTTT. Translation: CASSPTGQGGGQPQHF.

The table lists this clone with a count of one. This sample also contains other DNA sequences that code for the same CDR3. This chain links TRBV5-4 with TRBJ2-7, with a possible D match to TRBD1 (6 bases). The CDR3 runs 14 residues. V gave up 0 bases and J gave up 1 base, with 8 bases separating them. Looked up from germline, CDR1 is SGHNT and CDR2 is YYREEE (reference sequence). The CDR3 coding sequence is TGTGCCAGCAGCTTGGACAGGGTATCCTACGAGCAGTACTTC. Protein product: CASSLDRVSYEQYF.

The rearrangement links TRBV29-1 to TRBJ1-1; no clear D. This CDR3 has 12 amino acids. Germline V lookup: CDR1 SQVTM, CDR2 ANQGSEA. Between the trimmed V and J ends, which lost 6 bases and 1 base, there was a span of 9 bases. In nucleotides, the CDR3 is TGCAGCGTGACACGAGCGAACACTGAAGCTTTCTTT. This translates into CSVTRANTEAFF.

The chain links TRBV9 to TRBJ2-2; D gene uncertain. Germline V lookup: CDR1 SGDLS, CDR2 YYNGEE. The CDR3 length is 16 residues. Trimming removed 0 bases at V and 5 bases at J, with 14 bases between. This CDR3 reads CASSVAGEVKTGELFF. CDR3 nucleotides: TGTGCCAGCAGCGTAGCTGGTGAGGTTAAAACCGGGGAGCTGTTTTTT.

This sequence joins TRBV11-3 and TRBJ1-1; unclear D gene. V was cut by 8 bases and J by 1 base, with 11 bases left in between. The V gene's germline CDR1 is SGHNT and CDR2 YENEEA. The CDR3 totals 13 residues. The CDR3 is CASGTSSNTEAFF. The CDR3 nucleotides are TGTGCCAGCGGCACCTCCTCGAACACTGAAGCTTTCTTT.

The CDR3 protein is CATSPSPGDYNSYEQYF. The CDR3 DNA reads as TGTGCCACCAGCCCCTCCCCCGGGGACTACAACTCCTACGAGCAGTACTTC. The V call is TRBV15, the J call TRBJ2-7; 7 bases are a match to TRBD2. The CDR3 sequence is 17 residues long. The V gene's germline CDR1 is LNHNV and CDR2 YYDKDF (reference sequence). J lost 0 bases, V lost 5 bases, and 13 bases had no gene match.

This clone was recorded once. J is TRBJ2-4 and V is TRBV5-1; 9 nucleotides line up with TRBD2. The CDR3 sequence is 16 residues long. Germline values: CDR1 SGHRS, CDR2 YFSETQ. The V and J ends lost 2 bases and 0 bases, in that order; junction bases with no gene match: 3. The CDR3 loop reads CASSFGGGVAKNIQYF. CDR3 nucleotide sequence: TGCGCCAGCAGCTTTGGCGGGGGGGTAGCCAAAAACATTCAGTACTTC.

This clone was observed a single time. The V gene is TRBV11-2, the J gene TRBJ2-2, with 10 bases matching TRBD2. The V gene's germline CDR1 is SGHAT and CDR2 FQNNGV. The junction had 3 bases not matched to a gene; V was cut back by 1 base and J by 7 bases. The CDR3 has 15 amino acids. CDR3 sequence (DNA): TGTGCCAGCAGCTTAGGGCTAGCGGGGGTCGGGGAGCTGTTTTTT. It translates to CASSLGLAGVGELFF.

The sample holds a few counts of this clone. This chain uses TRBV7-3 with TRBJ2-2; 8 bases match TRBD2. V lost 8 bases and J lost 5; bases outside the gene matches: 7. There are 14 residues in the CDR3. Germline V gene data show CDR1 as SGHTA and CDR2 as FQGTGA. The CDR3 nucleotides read TGTGCCAGCCGCCGGGGGGGCGGGACCGGGGAGCTGTTTTTT. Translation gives CASRRGGGTGELFF.

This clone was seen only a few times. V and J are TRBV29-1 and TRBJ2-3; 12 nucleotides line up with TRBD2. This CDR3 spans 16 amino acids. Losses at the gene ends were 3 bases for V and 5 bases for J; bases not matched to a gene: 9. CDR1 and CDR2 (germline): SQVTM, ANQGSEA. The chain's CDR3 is CSVDPSGGGLGDTQYF. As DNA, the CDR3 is TGCAGCGTTGACCCTAGCGGGGGGGGGCTGGGAGATACGCAGTATTTT.

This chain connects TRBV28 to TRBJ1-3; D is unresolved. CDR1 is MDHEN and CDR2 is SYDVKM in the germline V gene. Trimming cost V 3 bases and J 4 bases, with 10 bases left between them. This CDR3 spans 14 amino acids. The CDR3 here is CASSFFSGGNTIYF. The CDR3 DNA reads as TGTGCCAGCAGTTTTTTCTCAGGAGGAAACACCATATATTTT.

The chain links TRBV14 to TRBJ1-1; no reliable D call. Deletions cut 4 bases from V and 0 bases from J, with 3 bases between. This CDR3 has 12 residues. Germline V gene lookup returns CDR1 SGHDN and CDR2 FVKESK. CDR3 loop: CASSPMNTEAFF. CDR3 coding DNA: TGTGCCAGCAGCCCTATGAACACTGAAGCTTTCTTT.

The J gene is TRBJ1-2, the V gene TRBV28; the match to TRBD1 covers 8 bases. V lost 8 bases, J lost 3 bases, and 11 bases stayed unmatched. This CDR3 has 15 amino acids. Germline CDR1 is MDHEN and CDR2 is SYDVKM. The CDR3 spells CASSPNYRGDYGYTF. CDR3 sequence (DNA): TGTGCCAGCTCTCCGAATTACAGGGGGGACTATGGCTACACCTTC.

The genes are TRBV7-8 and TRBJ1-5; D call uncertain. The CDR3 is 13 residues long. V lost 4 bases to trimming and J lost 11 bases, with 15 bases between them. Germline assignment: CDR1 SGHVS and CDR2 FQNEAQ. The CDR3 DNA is TGTGCCAGCAGCTCTAGAGGGAGGGCGACCCAGCATTTT. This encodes CASSSRGRATQHF.

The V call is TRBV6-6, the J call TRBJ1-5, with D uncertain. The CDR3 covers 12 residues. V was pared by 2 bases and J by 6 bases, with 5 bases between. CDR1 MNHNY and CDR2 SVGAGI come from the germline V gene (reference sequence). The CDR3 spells CASSYTSQPQHF. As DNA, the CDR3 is TGTGCCAGCAGTTACACGAGTCAGCCCCAGCATTTT.

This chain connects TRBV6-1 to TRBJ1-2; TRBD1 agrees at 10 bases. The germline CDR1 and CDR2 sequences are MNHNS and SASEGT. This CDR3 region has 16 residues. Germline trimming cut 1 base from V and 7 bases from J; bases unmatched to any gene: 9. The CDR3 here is CASSEDRRQGARGYTF. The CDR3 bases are TGTGCCAGCAGTGAAGATCGGAGACAGGGGGCGCGTGGCTACACCTTC.

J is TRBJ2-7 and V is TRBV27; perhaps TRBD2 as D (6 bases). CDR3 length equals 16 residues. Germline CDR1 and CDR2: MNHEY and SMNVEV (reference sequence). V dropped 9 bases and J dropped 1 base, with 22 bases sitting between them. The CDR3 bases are TGTGCCAGTTCGACAGACCCGTCGACTAGTTCCTACGAGCAGTACTTC. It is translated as CASSTDPSTSSYEQYF.

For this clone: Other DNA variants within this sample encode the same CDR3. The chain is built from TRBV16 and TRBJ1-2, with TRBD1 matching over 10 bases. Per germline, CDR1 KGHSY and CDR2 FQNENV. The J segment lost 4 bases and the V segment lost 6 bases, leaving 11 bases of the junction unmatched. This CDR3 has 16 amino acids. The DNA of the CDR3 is TGTGCCAGCAGTCAAATTTCGACAGGGGGCGTCTATGGCTACACCTTC. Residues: CASSQISTGGVYGYTF.

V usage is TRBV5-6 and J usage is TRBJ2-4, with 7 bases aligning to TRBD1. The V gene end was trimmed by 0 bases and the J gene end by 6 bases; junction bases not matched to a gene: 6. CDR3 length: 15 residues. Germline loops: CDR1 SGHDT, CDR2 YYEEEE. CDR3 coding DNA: TGTGCCAGCAGCTTGGAACCGGGACAGCTAAACATTCAGTACTTC. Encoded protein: CASSLEPGQLNIQYF.

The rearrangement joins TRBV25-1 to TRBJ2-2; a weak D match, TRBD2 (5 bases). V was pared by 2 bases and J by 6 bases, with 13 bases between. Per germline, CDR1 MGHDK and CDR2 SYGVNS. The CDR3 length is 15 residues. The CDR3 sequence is CASSEGISRAGELFF. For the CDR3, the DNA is TGTGCCAGCAGTGAAGGGATATCGAGGGCCGGGGAGCTGTTTTTT.

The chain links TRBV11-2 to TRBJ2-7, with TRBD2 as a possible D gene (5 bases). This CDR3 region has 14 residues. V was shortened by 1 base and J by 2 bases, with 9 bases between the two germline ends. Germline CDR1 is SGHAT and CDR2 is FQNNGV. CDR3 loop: CASSLAAGPYEQYF. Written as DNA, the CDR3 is TGTGCCAGCAGCTTAGCGGCGGGTCCCTACGAGCAGTACTTC.